The present entry profiles one T cell receptor beta chain with its context. Its antigen is not identified. The repertoire was sequenced with immunoSEQ multiplex PCR; TCRdb's copy has only in-frame clones and lacks some. The table records approximately 2.1 million clones, about 92% of them present only once. The entry originates in a study of shared clonotypes between healthy human individuals. Findings and caveats of the study: Naive subsets generally had larger estimated richness than memory subsets.

V was trimmed by 4 bases and J by 3 bases, leaving 18 bases between them. Germline assignment: CDR1 LNHDA and CDR2 SQIVND (reference sequence). The CDR3 runs to 16 residues. Sequencing was performed on naive CD4+ T cells from PBMCs. Subset: CD45RA+ positively selected. The chain links TRBV19 to TRBJ1-1; a possible D gene is TRBD1 (6 bases). This TCR was recovered from a man between 18 and 29 years old in good health. Some clones in this sample may be carry-over from other donors' samples. In DNA, the CDR3 is TGTGCCAGTAGTACGAACCGGGCCCCAGGGGACACTGAAGCTTTCTTT. It codes for CASSTNRAPGDTEAFF.